Listed below are T cell receptor beta chains from one sample, sequenced in a study of cytomegalovirus exposure and HLA in healthy donors. Only in-frame clones appear in the TCRdb table, and some are missing; sequencing was by immunoSEQ multiplex PCR. The table lists about 73,000 clones, approximately 95% of them singletons. Specimen: PBMCs. The receptors were gathered from a man aged 18 to 29 in good health and CMV-seronegative. CDR3s include the opening cysteine and the closing phenylalanine or tryptophan. The D gene is left open where the match is weak.

>TRBJ1-3|TRBV6-5|-
CASSLGHGSGNTIYF
TGTGCCAGCAGTCTCGGACACGGCTCTGGAAACACCATATATTTT
>TRBJ1-1|TRBV29-1|-
CSVEWGLNTEAFF
TGCAGCGTTGAATGGGGGCTGAACACTGAAGCTTTCTTT
>TRBJ1-5|TRBV27|-
CASSYEGNQPQHF
TGTGCCAGCAGTTACGAGGGCAATCAGCCCCAGCATTTT
>TRBJ2-5|TRBV19|TRBD2
CASSIGGLAGGLVIETQYF
TGTGCCAGTAGTATAGGCGGCCTAGCGGGGGGTCTTGTCATAGAGACCCAGTACTTC
>TRBJ2-3|TRBV9|TRBD1
CASSVGLTGTDTQYF
TGTGCCAGCAGCGTAGGTTTGACAGGGACAGATACGCAGTATTTT
>TRBJ2-7|TRBV9|-
CASSEGHTYEQYF
TGTGCCAGCAGCGAAGGACATACCTACGAGCAGTACTTC
>TRBJ1-6|TRBV5-4|-
CASSLWQAPLVLHF
TGTGCCAGCAGCTTGTGGCAGGCTCCGTTAGTCCTCCACTTT
>TRBJ2-7|TRBV27|TRBD1
CASSTLQGAIEQYF
TGTGCCAGCAGTACCTTACAGGGGGCGATCGAGCAGTACTTC
>TRBJ2-1|TRBV28|-
CASSSKPRGYNEQFF
TGTGCCAGCAGTTCGAAGCCCCGGGGTTACAATGAGCAGTTCTTC
>TRBJ2-7|TRBV30|-
CAWNPGSLSYEQYF
TGTGCCTGGAACCCGGGATCCCTCTCCTACGAGCAGTACTTC
>TRBJ1-1|TRBV6-5|TRBD1
CASSYLGQGSVTEAFF
TGTGCCAGCAGTTACCTGGGACAGGGGTCGGTCACTGAAGCTTTCTTT
>TRBJ1-5|TRBV2|-
CASSAQGTHQPQHF
TGTGCCAGCAGTGCACAGGGAACTCATCAGCCCCAGCATTTT
>TRBJ1-2|TRBV5-4|-
CASSLGAGPNGYTF
TGTGCCAGCAGCTTGGGGGCAGGCCCCAATGGCTACACCTTC
>TRBJ2-3|TRBV2|-
CASSAQGTSTDTQYF
TGTGCCAGCAGTGCTCAGGGAACTAGCACAGATACGCAGTATTTT
>TRBJ1-5|TRBV7-2|-
CASSLMSRGQPQHF
TGTGCCAGCAGCTTAATGAGTAGAGGTCAGCCCCAGCATTTT
>TRBJ1-3|TRBV9|TRBD1
CASSHIQGAPPHSGNTIYF
TGTGCCAGCAGCCATATACAGGGGGCTCCGCCGCACTCTGGAAACACCATATATTTT
>TRBJ1-1|TRBV29-1|-
CSVAGQSRTEAFF
TGCAGCGTTGCAGGACAGTCAAGGACTGAAGCTTTCTTT
>TRBJ1-1|TRBV4-2|-
CASSPNRDTLNTEAFF
TGTGCCAGCAGCCCGAACCGCGACACACTGAACACTGAAGCTTTCTTT
>TRBJ2-5|TRBV18|-
CASSPPQEETQYF
TGTGCCAGCTCACCACCCCAGGAAGAGACCCAGTACTTC
>TRBJ2-2|TRBV7-3|TRBD1
CASSQGASGELFF
TGTGCCAGCAGCCAGGGGGCGAGCGGGGAGCTGTTTTTT
>TRBJ2-7|TRBV6-5|TRBD1
CASSWDREYEQYF
TGTGCCAGCAGTTGGGACAGGGAGTACGAGCAGTACTTC
>TRBJ1-4|TRBV19|TRBD1
CASSIGDSPIPFVF
TGTGCCAGTAGTATTGGGGACAGCCCGATCCCGTTTGTTTTT